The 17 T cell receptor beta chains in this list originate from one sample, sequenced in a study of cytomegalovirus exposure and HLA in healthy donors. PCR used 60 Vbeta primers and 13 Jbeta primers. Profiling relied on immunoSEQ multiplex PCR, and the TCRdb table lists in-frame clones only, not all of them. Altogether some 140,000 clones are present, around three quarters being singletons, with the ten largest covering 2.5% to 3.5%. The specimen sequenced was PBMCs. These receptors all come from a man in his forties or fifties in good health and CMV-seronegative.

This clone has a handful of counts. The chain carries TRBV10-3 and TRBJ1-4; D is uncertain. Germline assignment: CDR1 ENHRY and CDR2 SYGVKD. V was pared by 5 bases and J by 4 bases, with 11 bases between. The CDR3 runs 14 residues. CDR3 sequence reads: CAISPRGVNEKLFF. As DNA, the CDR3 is TGTGCCATCAGTCCCCGCGGGGTTAATGAAAAACTGTTTTTT.

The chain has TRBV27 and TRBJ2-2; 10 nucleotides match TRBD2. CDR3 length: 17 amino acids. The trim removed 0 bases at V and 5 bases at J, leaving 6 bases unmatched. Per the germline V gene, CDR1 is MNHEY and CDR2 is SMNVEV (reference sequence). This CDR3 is CASSLSLAGVGTGELFF. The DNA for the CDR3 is TGTGCCAGCAGTTTATCCCTAGCGGGAGTCGGGACCGGGGAGCTGTTTTTT.

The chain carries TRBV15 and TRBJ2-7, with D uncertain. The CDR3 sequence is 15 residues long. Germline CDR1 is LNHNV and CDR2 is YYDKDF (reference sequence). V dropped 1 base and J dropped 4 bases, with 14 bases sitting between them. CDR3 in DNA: TGTGCCACCAGCAGAGCCGCAGGCCCCACATACGAGCAGTACTTC. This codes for CATSRAAGPTYEQYF.

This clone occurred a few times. CDR3 in DNA: TGTGCCAGCAGTTTCGCGGGGGGGGAGAACACCGGGGAGCTGTTTTTT. It translates to CASSFAGGENTGELFF. The genes are TRBV6-6 and TRBJ2-2; 9 positions agree with TRBD2. Germline V gene sequence: CDR1 MNHNY, CDR2 SVGAGI (reference sequence). The CDR3 contains 16 residues. Trimming cost V 4 bases and J 1 base; bases outside gene matches: 4.

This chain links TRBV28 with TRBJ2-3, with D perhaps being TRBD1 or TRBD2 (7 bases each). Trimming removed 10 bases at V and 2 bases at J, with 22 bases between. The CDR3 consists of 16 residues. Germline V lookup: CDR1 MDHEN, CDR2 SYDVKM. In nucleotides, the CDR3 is TGTGCCACCAGGGGGGGTGGGGGTGGAGTCACAGATACGCAGTATTTT. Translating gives CATRGGGGGVTDTQYF.

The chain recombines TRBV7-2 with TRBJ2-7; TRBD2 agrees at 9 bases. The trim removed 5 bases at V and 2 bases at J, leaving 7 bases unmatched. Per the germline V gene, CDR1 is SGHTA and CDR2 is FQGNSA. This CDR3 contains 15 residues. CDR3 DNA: TGTGCCAGCAGCCCCAGAGGCGGGAGGGCCTACGAGCAGTACTTC. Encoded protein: CASSPRGGRAYEQYF.

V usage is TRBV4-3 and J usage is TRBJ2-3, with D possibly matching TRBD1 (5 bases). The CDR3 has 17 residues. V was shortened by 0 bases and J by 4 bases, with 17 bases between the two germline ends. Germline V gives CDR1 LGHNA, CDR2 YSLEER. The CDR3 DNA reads TGCGCCAGCAGCCAAGATTGGCGGACACTCCATGCAGATACGCAGTATTTT. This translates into CASSQDWRTLHADTQYF.

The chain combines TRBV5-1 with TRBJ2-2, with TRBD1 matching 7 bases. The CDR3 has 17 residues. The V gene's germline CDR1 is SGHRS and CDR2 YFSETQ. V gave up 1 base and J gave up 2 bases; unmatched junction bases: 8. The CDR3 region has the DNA TGCGCCAGCAGCTTGAGACCCGGGACAGATAACACCGGGGAGCTGTTTTTT. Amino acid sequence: CASSLRPGTDNTGELFF.

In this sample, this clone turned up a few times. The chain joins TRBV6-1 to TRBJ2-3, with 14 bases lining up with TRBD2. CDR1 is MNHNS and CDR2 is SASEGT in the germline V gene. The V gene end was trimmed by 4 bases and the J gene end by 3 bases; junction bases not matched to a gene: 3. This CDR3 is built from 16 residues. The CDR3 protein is CASSAGTSGSTDTQYF. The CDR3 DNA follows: TGTGCCAGCAGTGCCGGGACTAGCGGGAGTACAGATACGCAGTATTTT.

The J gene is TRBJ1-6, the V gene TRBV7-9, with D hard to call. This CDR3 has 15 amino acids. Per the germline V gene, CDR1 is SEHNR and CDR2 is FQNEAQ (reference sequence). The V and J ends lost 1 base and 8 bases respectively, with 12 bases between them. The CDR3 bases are TGTGCCAGCAGCTTAGTTGCTCTAGCGGATTCACCCCTCCACTTT. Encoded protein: CASSLVALADSPLHF.

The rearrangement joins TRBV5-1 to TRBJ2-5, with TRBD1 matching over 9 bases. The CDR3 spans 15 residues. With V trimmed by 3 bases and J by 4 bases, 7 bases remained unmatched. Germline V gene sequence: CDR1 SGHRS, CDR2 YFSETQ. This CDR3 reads CASSSTGTGIETQYF. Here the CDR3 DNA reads TGCGCCAGCAGCTCGACCGGGACAGGGATAGAGACCCAGTACTTC. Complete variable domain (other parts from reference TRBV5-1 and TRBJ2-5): KAGVTQTPRYLIKTRGQQVTLSCSPISGHRSVSWYQQTPGQGLQFLFEYFSETQRNKGNFPGRFSGRQFSNSRSEMNVSTLELGDSALYLCASSSTGTGIETQYFGPGTRLLVL.

Here the CDR3 reads CASSQTGTSGGTGELFF. The DNA of the CDR3 is TGCGCCAGCAGCCAGACGGGGACTAGCGGGGGAACCGGGGAGCTGTTTTTT. The chain links TRBV4-3 to TRBJ2-2; TRBD2 matches at 14 bases. The CDR3 consists of 17 residues. The V segment lost 3 bases and the J segment 5 bases; nucleotides outside the gene matches: 5. Germline assignment: CDR1 LGHNA and CDR2 YSLEER.

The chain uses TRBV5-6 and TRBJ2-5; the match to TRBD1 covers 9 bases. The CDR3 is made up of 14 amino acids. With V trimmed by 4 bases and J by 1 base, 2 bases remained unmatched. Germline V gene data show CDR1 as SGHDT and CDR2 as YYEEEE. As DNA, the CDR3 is TGTGCCAGCAGCATACAGGGGGCCCAAGAGACCCAGTACTTC. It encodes CASSIQGAQETQYF.

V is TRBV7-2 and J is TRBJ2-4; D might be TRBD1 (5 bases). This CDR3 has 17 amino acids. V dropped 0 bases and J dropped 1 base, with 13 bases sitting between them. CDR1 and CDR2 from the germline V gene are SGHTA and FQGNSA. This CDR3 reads CASSLAMGLGAKNIQYF. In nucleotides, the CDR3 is TGTGCCAGCAGCTTAGCTATGGGGCTTGGGGCCAAAAACATTCAGTACTTC.

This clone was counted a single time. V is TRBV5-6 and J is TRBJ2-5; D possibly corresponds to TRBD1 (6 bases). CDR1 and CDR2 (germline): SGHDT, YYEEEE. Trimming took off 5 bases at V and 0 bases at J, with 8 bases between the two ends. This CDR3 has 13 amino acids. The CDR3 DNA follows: TGTGCCAGCAGTCGACAGGACCAAGAGACCCAGTACTTC. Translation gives CASSRQDQETQYF.

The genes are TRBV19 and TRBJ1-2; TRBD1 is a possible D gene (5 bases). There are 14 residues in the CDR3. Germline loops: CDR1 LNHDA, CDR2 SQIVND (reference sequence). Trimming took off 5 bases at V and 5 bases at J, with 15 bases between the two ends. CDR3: CASSAVQGPYGYTF. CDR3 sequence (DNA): TGTGCCAGTAGTGCCGTCCAGGGTCCTTATGGCTACACCTTC.

The CDR3 loop reads CASSEWGPDGYTF. DNA for the CDR3: TGTGCCAGCAGTGAATGGGGGCCTGATGGCTACACCTTC. The rearrangement links TRBV6-1 to TRBJ1-2, with a weak D call TRBD1 (6 bases). CDR3 length equals 13 residues. V gave up 2 bases and J gave up 6 bases, with 10 bases separating them. Germline assignment: CDR1 MNHNS and CDR2 SASEGT.